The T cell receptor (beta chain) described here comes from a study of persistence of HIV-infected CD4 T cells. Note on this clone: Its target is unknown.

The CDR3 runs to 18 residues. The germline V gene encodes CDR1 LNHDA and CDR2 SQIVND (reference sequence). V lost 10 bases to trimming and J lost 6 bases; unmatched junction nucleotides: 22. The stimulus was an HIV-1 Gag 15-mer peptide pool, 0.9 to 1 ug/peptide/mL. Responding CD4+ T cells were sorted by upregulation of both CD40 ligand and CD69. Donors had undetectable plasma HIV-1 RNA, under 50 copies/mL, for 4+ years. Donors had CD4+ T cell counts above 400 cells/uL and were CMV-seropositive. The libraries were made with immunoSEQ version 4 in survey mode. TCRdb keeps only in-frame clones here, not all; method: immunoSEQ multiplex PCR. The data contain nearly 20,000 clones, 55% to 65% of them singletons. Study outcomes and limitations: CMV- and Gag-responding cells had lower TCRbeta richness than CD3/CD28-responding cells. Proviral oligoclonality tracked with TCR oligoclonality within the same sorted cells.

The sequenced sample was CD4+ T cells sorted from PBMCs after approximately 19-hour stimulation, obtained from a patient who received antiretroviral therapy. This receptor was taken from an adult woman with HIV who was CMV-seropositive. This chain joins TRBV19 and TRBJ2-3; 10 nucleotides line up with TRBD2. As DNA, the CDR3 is TGTGCCACGAGGGATATCGCCGGAGCTAGCGGGGGCGTTGATACGCAGTATTTT. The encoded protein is CATRDIAGASGGVDTQYF.